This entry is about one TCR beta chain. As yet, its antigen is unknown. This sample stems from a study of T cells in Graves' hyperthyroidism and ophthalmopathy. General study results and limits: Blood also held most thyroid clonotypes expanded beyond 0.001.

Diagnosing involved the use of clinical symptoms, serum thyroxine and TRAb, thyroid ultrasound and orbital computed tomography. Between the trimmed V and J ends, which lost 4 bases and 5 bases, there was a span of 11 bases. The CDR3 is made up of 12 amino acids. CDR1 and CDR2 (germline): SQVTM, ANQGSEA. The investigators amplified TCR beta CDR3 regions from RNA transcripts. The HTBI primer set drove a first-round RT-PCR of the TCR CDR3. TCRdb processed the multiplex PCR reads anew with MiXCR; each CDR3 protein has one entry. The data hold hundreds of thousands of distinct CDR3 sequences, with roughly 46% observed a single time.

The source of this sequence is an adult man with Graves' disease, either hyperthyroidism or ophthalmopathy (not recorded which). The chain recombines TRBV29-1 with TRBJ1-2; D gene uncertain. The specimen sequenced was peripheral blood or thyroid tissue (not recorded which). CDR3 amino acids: CSVAQGGYGYTF. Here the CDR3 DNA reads TGCAGCGTTGCTCAAGGTGGTTATGGCTACACCTTC.